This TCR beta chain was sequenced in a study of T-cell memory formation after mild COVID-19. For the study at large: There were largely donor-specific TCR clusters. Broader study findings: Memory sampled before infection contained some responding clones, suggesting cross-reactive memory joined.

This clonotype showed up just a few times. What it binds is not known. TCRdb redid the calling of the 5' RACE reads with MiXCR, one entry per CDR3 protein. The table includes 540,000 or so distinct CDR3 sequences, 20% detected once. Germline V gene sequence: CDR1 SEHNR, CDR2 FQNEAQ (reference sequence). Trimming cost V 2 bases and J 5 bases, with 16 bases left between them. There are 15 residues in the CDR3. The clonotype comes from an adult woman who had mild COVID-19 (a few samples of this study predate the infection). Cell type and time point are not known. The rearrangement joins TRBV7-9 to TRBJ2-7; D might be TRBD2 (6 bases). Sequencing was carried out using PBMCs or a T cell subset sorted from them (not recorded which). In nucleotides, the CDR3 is TGTGCCAGCAGCTTAATTGCGGGGAGACACAACGAGCAGTACTTC. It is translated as CASSLIAGRHNEQYF.